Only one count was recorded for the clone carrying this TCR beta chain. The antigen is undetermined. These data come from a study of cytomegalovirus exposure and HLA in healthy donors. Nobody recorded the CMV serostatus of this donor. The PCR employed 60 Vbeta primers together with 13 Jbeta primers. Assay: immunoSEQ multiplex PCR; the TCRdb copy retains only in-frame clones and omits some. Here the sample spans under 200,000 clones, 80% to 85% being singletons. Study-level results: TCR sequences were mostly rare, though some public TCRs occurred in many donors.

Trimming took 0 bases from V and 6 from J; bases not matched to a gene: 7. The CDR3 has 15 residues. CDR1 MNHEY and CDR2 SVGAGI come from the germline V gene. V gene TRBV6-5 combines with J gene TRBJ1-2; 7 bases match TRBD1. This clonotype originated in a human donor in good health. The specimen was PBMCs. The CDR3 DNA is TGTGCCAGCAGTTACTCGATCCAGGGGGGAAATGGCTACACCTTC. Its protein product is CASSYSIQGGNGYTF.